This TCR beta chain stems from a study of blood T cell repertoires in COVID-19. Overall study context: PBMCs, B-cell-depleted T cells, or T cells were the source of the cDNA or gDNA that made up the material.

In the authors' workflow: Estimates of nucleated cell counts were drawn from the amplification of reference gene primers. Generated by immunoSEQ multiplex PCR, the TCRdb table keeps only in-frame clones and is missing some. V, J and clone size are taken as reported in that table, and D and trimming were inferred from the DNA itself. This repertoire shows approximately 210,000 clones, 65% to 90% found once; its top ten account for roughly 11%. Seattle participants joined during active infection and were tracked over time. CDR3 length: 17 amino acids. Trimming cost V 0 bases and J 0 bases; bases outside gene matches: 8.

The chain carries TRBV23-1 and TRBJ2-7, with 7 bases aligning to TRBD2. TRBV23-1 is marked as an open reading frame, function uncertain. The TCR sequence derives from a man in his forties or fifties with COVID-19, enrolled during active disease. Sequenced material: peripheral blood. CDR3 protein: CASSQSKLAMTSYEQYF. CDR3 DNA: TGCGCCAGCAGTCAATCGAAACTAGCGATGACCTCCTACGAGCAGTACTTC.